The 14 T cell receptor beta chains listed next were all sequenced from one sample in a study of CD8+ T cells in alopecia areata. Treatment here: oral pan-JAK inhibitor, 5-10 mg twice daily. Investigators isolated RNA and reverse transcribed it into cDNA to act as the sequencing template. The method was immunoSEQ multiplex PCR; TCRdb's version includes in-frame clones alone and lacks a portion of them. The table lists fewer than 250,000 clones, 60% to 70% of them singletons. Sequenced material: CD4+ T cells sorted from blood, taken at week 4, from a patient treated with tofacitinib. These receptors came from a human donor with alopecia areata.

This clone has more than one count but fewer than ten. The gene calls are TRBV6-5 and TRBJ2-3; no clear D gene. The CDR3 is 13 amino acids. The germline gives CDR1 MNHEY, CDR2 SVGAGI. The V gene lost 5 bases and the J gene lost 9 bases, with 15 bases spanning the gap. For the CDR3, the DNA is TGTGCCAGCAGTGAATCTATTTTCAGGACGCAGTATTTT. This gives the protein CASSESIFRTQYF.

The V gene is TRBV28, the J gene TRBJ1-2; no reliable D call. The germline gives CDR1 MDHEN, CDR2 SYDVKM. This CDR3 comprises 11 residues. V was pared by 8 bases and J by 8 bases, with 12 bases between. The CDR3 nucleotides read TGTGCCAGCCTCTTTGGAGGAGGCTACACCTTC. This translates into CASLFGGGYTF.

The rearrangement links TRBV29-1 to TRBJ2-5, with 8 positions matching TRBD2. In germline, CDR1 is SQVTM, CDR2 ANQGSEA. V shed 4 bases and J 4 bases; nucleotides not matched to a gene: 2. The CDR3 runs 12 residues. CDR3 nucleotides: TGCAGCGTTGTCGGGGGGGGAGAGACCCAGTACTTC. This encodes CSVVGGGETQYF. Full variable domain (rest looked up from reference TRBV29-1 and TRBJ2-5): SAVISQKPSRDICQRGTSLTIQCQVDSQVTMMFWYRQQPGQSLTLIATANQGSEATYESGFVIDKFPISRPNLTFSTLTVSNMSPEDSSIYLCSVVGGGETQYFGPGTRLLVL.

The rearrangement uses TRBV5-1 and TRBJ2-2; D may be TRBD1 (5 bases). Germline assignment: CDR1 SGHRS and CDR2 YFSETQ. Trimming took 0 bases from V and 7 from J, leaving 13 bases between them. This CDR3 has 15 amino acids. Written as DNA, the CDR3 is TGCGCCAGCAGCTTGGAGATTGGGGCTAGCGGGGAGCTGTTTTTT. Amino acids: CASSLEIGASGELFF. The entire variable domain, with the rest obtained from reference TRBV5-1 and TRBJ2-2, is as follows: KAGVTQTPRYLIKTRGQQVTLSCSPISGHRSVSWYQQTPGQGLQFLFEYFSETQRNKGNFPGRFSGRQFSNSRSEMNVSTLELGDSALYLCASSLEIGASGELFFGEGSRLTVL.

This clone showed up just once. The chain recombines TRBV28 with TRBJ2-4, with D maybe TRBD1 (6 bases). Per germline, CDR1 MDHEN and CDR2 SYDVKM. Deletions cut 6 bases from V and 2 bases from J, with 8 bases between. This CDR3 contains 13 residues. Here the CDR3 DNA reads TGTGCCAGCAGAGGACAGTCCAAAAACATTCAGTACTTC. This sequence encodes CASRGQSKNIQYF.

V usage is TRBV20-1 and J usage is TRBJ2-5; possibly TRBD2 for D (5 bases). CDR1 DFQATT and CDR2 SNEGSKA come from the germline V gene (reference sequence). V lost 6 bases to trimming and J lost 7 bases, with 9 bases between them. The CDR3 covers 10 residues. CDR3 residues: CSATKGTQYF. CDR3 DNA: TGCAGTGCGACTAAGGGGACCCAGTACTTC.

V is TRBV29-1 and J is TRBJ2-7; D is unresolved. Germline CDR1 reads SQVTM; CDR2 reads ANQGSEA. The CDR3 length is 11 residues. Trimming removed 2 bases from V and 6 bases from J, with 8 bases in between. The CDR3, as DNA: TGCAGCGTTGAATGGCTCAGCGAGCAGTACTTC. Protein product: CSVEWLSEQYF.

The chain couples TRBV27 to TRBJ1-4, with D unresolved. The V and J ends lost 7 bases and 4 bases respectively, with 19 bases between them. Germline V CDR1 and CDR2: MNHEY, SMNVEV (reference sequence). This CDR3 has 16 residues. The CDR3 region is CASTDPQTHRNEKLFF. CDR3 DNA: TGTGCCAGCACCGATCCTCAGACACACCGTAATGAAAAACTGTTTTTT.

This clone has only a few counts. This chain connects TRBV29-1 to TRBJ2-7; 15 bases are shared with TRBD2. Losses at the gene ends were 7 bases for V and 3 bases for J; bases not matched to a gene: 16. Germline-derived CDR1 and CDR2 are SQVTM and ANQGSEA. There are 18 residues in the CDR3. The CDR3 DNA reads TGCAGCGCTACCCCTGGACTAGCGGGAGGGCCAGGGGTCTACGAGCAGTACTTC. Residues: CSATPGLAGGPGVYEQYF.

This chain uses TRBV30 with TRBJ1-5, with TRBD1 matching 10 bases. With V trimmed by 0 bases and J by 5 bases, 4 bases remained unmatched. Germline CDR1 GTSNPN, CDR2 SVGIG (reference sequence). The CDR3 extends over 15 amino acids. The CDR3 here is CAWSVLGQGDQPQHF. The CDR3 DNA reads as TGTGCCTGGAGTGTACTAGGACAGGGGGATCAGCCCCAGCATTTT. The full variable domain, rest sourced from reference TRBV30 and TRBJ1-5, is SQTIHQWPATLVQPVGSPLSLECTVEGTSNPNLYWYRQAAGRGLQLLFYSVGIGQISSEVPQNLSASRPQDRQFILSSKKLLLSDSGFYLCAWSVLGQGDQPQHFGDGTRLSIL.

This sequence joins TRBV18 and TRBJ2-1; 10 bases agree with TRBD1. This CDR3 contains 18 residues. CDR1 and CDR2 (germline): KGHSH, LQKENI. V lost 4 bases and J lost 8; bases outside the gene matches: 17. The chain's CDR3 is CASSQILPGQGNRDEQFF. The CDR3 bases are TGTGCCAGCTCACAAATCCTTCCGGGACAGGGGAATAGAGATGAGCAGTTCTTC. Drawing the rest from reference TRBV18 and TRBJ2-1, the complete variable domain is NAGVMQNPRHLVRRRGQEARLRCSPMKGHSHVYWYRQLPEEGLKFMVYLQKENIIDESGMPKERFSAEFPKEGPSILRIQQVVRGDSAAYFCASSQILPGQGNRDEQFFGPGTRLTVL.

V and J are TRBV11-2 and TRBJ2-1, with TRBD2 matching 7 bases. Germline V gives CDR1 SGHAT, CDR2 FQNNGV. This CDR3 has 13 amino acids. V gave up 5 bases and J gave up 15 bases; unmatched junction bases: 13. CDR3 protein: CASSLMPVTSPFF. The CDR3 nucleotides are TGTGCCAGCAGCCTCATGCCCGTGACTAGCCCGTTCTTC.

The V call is TRBV4-3, the J call TRBJ2-7, with D uncertain. This CDR3 spans 14 amino acids. The germline gives CDR1 LGHNA, CDR2 YSLEER. The V gene lost 4 bases and the J gene lost 4 bases, with 14 bases spanning the gap. CDR3 bases: TGCGCCAGCAGCCGGACGAAGGGTCCGTACGAGCAGTACTTC. This encodes CASSRTKGPYEQYF.

The gene calls are TRBV5-1 and TRBJ2-1; TRBD1 or TRBD2 may be the D gene (5 bases each). The V gene lost 0 bases and the J gene lost 6 bases, with 13 bases spanning the gap. Germline CDR1 is SGHRS and CDR2 is YFSETQ. The CDR3 is 15 amino acids. The CDR3 DNA follows: TGCGCCAGCAGCTTGGCCTCCGGGGCTCTCAATGAGCAGTTCTTC. Protein: CASSLASGALNEQFF.